The 8 T cell receptor beta chains given below trace back to one sample, sequenced in a study of control samples from healthy donors and cancer patients. The method was immunoSEQ multiplex PCR; TCRdb's version includes in-frame clones alone and lacks a portion of them. This table holds under 150,000 clones, 89% found once. Sequencing input: PBMCs. All receptors derive from a man in his forties or fifties with head and neck cancer.

The CDR3 spells CASSDLRDRGRGSEAFF. CDR3 DNA sequence: TGTGCCAGCAGTGACCTCCGAGACAGGGGGCGAGGATCTGAAGCTTTCTTT. V is TRBV6-1 and J is TRBJ1-1; 10 bases fit TRBD1. Trimming removed 3 bases from V and 6 bases from J; junction bases left unmatched: 13. Germline loops: CDR1 MNHNS, CDR2 SASEGT. The CDR3 has 17 amino acids.

This chain joins TRBV11-2 and TRBJ2-5, with TRBD2 identical over 10 bases. The junction had 8 bases not matched to a gene; V was cut back by 0 bases and J by 7 bases. The germline V gene has CDR1 SGHAT and CDR2 FQNNGV. The length of the CDR3 is 16 residues. The CDR3 spells CASSLDGLAGAGTQYF. DNA for the CDR3: TGTGCCAGCAGCTTAGACGGGCTAGCGGGAGCGGGGACCCAGTACTTC.

There are a few counts of this clone. Within the sample, other DNA sequences also encode this same CDR3. The genes are TRBV7-2 and TRBJ2-1, with D tentatively TRBD2 (6 bases). V dropped 5 bases and J dropped 4 bases, with 12 bases sitting between them. This CDR3 comprises 14 residues. The germline CDR1 and CDR2 sequences are SGHTA and FQGNSA. The chain's CDR3 is CASSPHGGYNEQFF. As DNA, the CDR3 is TGTGCCAGCAGCCCTCATGGGGGGTACAATGAGCAGTTCTTC. Variable domain in full (rest from reference TRBV7-2 and TRBJ2-1): GAGVSQSPSNKVTEKGKDVELRCDPISGHTALYWYRQSLGQGLEFLIYFQGNSAPDKSGLPSDRFSAERTGGSVSTLTIQRTQQEDSAVYLCASSPHGGYNEQFFGPGTRLTVL.

CDR3 loop: CASSRSPASGNTIYF. The CDR3 DNA reads TGTGCCAGCAGCAGATCCCCAGCCTCTGGAAACACCATATATTTT. V gene TRBV7-2 combines with J gene TRBJ1-3; D uncertain. The V end was cut by 5 bases, the J end by 0 bases, with 11 bases between. The V gene's germline CDR1 is SGHTA and CDR2 FQGNSA. The CDR3 sequence is 15 residues long.

V and J are TRBV9 and TRBJ1-1; D gene ambiguous. Germline V CDR1 and CDR2: SGDLS, YYNGEE. The CDR3 runs 17 residues. Trimming removed 4 bases at V and 0 bases at J, with 19 bases between. DNA for the CDR3: TGTGCCAGCAGCCCCCCCCCGGGCAGAAGAATGAACACTGAAGCTTTCTTT. It yields the protein CASSPPPGRRMNTEAFF. Full variable domain (outside the CDR3, taken from reference TRBV9 and TRBJ1-1): DSGVTQTPKHLITATGQRVTLRCSPRSGDLSVYWYQQSLDQGLQFLIQYYNGEERAKGNILERFSAQQFPDLHSELNLSSLELGDSALYFCASSPPPGRRMNTEAFFGQGTRLTVV.

The chain is built from TRBV5-6 and TRBJ1-5, with TRBD1 matching over 8 bases. The CDR3 length is 14 residues. V lost 4 bases and J lost 5; bases outside the gene matches: 5. Germline V lookup: CDR1 SGHDT, CDR2 YYEEEE. This chain's CDR3 is CASSNRGSHQPQHF. The CDR3 DNA reads as TGTGCCAGCAGCAACAGGGGGAGCCATCAGCCCCAGCATTTT.

CDR3 loop: CASREQGGYTEAFF. The CDR3 DNA follows: TGTGCCAGCAGGGAACAGGGGGGTTACACTGAAGCTTTCTTT. The chain combines TRBV3-1 (or the pseudogene TRBV3-2) with TRBJ1-1, with 8 positions matching TRBD1. J lost 3 bases, V lost 6 bases, and 6 bases had no gene match. There are 14 residues in the CDR3. Per the germline V gene, CDR1 is LGHDT and CDR2 is YNNKEL (reference sequence).

This sequence joins TRBV10-3 and TRBJ2-5, with D uncertain. The germline V gene has CDR1 ENHRY and CDR2 SYGVKD. The CDR3 covers 12 residues. With 11 bases removed from V and 3 bases from J, the gap between germline ends came to 13 bases. This CDR3 reads CAAGTAEETQYF. CDR3 nucleotides: TGTGCCGCAGGAACAGCAGAAGAGACCCAGTACTTC.